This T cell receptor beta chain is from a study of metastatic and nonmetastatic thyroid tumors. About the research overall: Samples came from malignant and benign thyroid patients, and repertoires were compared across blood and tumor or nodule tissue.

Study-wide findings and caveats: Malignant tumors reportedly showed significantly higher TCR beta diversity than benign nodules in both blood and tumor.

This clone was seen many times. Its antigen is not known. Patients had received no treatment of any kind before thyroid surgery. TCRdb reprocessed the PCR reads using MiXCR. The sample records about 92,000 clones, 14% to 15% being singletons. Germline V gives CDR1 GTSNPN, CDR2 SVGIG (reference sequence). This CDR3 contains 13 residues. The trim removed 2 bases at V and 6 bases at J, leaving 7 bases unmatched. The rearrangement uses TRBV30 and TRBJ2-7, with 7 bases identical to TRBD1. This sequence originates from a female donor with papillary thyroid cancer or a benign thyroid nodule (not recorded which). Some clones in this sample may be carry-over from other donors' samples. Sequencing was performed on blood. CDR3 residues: CAWSRTGDREQYF. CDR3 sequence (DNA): TGTGCCTGGAGTCGAACAGGGGATCGCGAGCAGTACTTC.